Below, 27 T cell receptor beta chains from the same sample are listed, as sequenced in a study of shared clonotypes between healthy human individuals. Profiling relied on immunoSEQ multiplex PCR, and the TCRdb table lists in-frame clones only, not all of them. This sample has under 200,000 clones, with approximately 95% found just once. Sequencing was carried out using naive CD4+ T cells sorted from blood. The subset is: CD45RA+ positively selected. These receptors were obtained from a woman in her thirties in good health.

The V and J genes are TRBV10-3 and TRBJ1-1; 7 nucleotides line up with TRBD1. CDR1 and CDR2 from the germline V gene are ENHRY and SYGVKD. The CDR3 runs to 12 residues. The trim removed 4 bases at V and 11 bases at J, leaving 7 bases unmatched. CDR3 sequence (DNA): TGTGCCATCAGTGGGGGCGGGACAGAGGCTTTCTTT. Translating it yields CAISGGGTEAFF.

This clone was counted a few times. The chain uses TRBV7-9 and TRBJ2-7; D unclear. Germline V CDR1 and CDR2: SEHNR, FQNEAQ (reference sequence). CDR3 length: 12 amino acids. V gave up 5 bases and J gave up 3 bases, with 8 bases separating them. The CDR3 reads CASSPVDYEQYF. CDR3 nucleotide sequence: TGTGCCAGCAGCCCCGTGGACTACGAGCAGTACTTC.

The CDR3: CASSLAPLYEQYF. The CDR3 coding sequence is TGCGCCAGCAGCTTGGCCCCCCTCTACGAGCAGTACTTC. This chain links TRBV5-1 with TRBJ2-7; the D is unclear. In germline, CDR1 is SGHRS, CDR2 YFSETQ. V lost 0 bases, J lost 3 bases, and 7 bases lay in between. This CDR3 is 13 amino acids long. The entire variable domain, with the rest obtained from reference TRBV5-1 and TRBJ2-7, is as follows: KAGVTQTPRYLIKTRGQQVTLSCSPISGHRSVSWYQQTPGQGLQFLFEYFSETQRNKGNFPGRFSGRQFSNSRSEMNVSTLELGDSALYLCASSLAPLYEQYFGPGTRLTVT.

This clone appeared a single time. The V and J genes are TRBV6-1 and TRBJ2-7; 8 bases map to TRBD1. The CDR3 extends over 15 amino acids. Trimming at V came to 1 base and at J to 3 bases, leaving 5 bases not matched to a gene. In germline, CDR1 is MNHNS, CDR2 SASEGT. The CDR3 region is CASSEGDRLFYEQYF. For the CDR3, the DNA is TGTGCCAGCAGTGAAGGGGACAGGTTGTTCTACGAGCAGTACTTC.

The V call is TRBV6-6, the J call TRBJ2-2; maybe TRBD1 (6 bases). CDR3 length equals 13 residues. The V end lost 5 bases, the J end lost 8 bases, and 12 bases lay between the germline ends. Germline V CDR1 and CDR2: MNHNY, SVGAGI (reference sequence). The CDR3 coding sequence is TGTGCCAGCAGTACAGGGTTTGCTGGGGAGCTGTTTTTT. It translates to CASSTGFAGELFF.

V usage is TRBV7-6 and J usage is TRBJ2-7; 14 bases line up with TRBD2. Unmatched junction bases numbered 5, after V lost 0 bases and J lost 7 bases. The CDR3 length is 16 residues. In germline, CDR1 is SGHVS, CDR2 FNYEAQ. In nucleotides, the CDR3 is TGTGCCAGCAGCTTAGCGACGGGACTAGCGGGAGAAGAGCAGTACTTC. Amino acid sequence: CASSLATGLAGEEQYF.

The chain uses TRBV29-1 and TRBJ1-2, with a tentative D call TRBD1 (5 bases). The CDR3 contains 12 residues. CDR1 SQVTM and CDR2 ANQGSEA come from the germline V gene. V dropped 3 bases and J dropped 3 bases, with 8 bases sitting between them. This CDR3 is CSVDRVYYGYTF. CDR3 DNA: TGCAGCGTTGACAGGGTTTACTATGGCTACACCTTC.

The rearrangement uses TRBV5-4 and TRBJ2-7, with D possibly TRBD1 on 5 matching bases. Between the trimmed V and J ends, which lost 4 bases and 2 bases, there was a span of 19 bases. Germline V gives CDR1 SGHNT, CDR2 YYREEE (reference sequence). This CDR3 region has 16 residues. CDR3 region: CASSNDPTAIPYEQYF. The CDR3 coding sequence is TGTGCCAGCAGCAACGATCCGACAGCCATCCCCTACGAGCAGTACTTC.

This clone was recorded once. The chain links TRBV29-1 to TRBJ1-3; no clear D gene. This CDR3 comprises 13 residues. The V and J ends lost 3 bases and 6 bases respectively, with 12 bases between them. Germline loops: CDR1 SQVTM, CDR2 ANQGSEA. This CDR3 is CSVEDPFLNTIYF. The CDR3 nucleotides read TGCAGCGTTGAGGATCCATTTTTAAACACCATATATTTT.

The chain carries TRBV11-2 and TRBJ2-7; D is uncertain. Deletions cut 5 bases from V and 6 bases from J, with 11 bases between. The germline gives CDR1 SGHAT, CDR2 FQNNGV. CDR3 length: 12 amino acids. CDR3 sequence: CASSPPASEQYF. The CDR3 nucleotides are TGTGCCAGCAGCCCTCCCGCCTCCGAGCAGTACTTC.

The chain has TRBV28 and TRBJ2-1, with D hard to call. The length of the CDR3 is 13 residues. Trimming removed 3 bases at V and 3 bases at J, with 6 bases between. CDR1 is MDHEN and CDR2 is SYDVKM in the germline V gene. CDR3 coding DNA: TGTGCCAGCAGTTTCGGCGGCTACAATGAGCAGTTCTTC. Protein sequence: CASSFGGYNEQFF.

The chain employs TRBV14 and TRBJ1-3; D is unclear. Trimming cost V 3 bases and J 4 bases, with 7 bases left between them. CDR1 is SGHDN, CDR2 FVKESK, per germline. This CDR3 has 13 residues. The CDR3 is CASSQAGGNTIYF. The CDR3 DNA follows: TGTGCCAGCAGCCAGGCAGGAGGAAACACCATATATTTT.

This chain connects TRBV7-9 to TRBJ1-2; D perhaps matches TRBD1 (5 bases). Germline values: CDR1 SEHNR, CDR2 FQNEAQ (reference sequence). This CDR3 is 15 amino acids long. Trimming stripped 1 base from V and 3 bases from J, with 12 bases between. The CDR3 loop reads CASSLVPGLDYGYTF. CDR3 nucleotide sequence: TGTGCCAGCAGCTTAGTTCCAGGGCTGGACTATGGCTACACCTTC.

V gene TRBV19 combines with J gene TRBJ2-5, with 7 positions matching TRBD2. The J call may not be correct, given that the DNA end is closer to TRBJ2-7. The CDR3 is 14 amino acids. Germline V lookup: CDR1 LNHDA, CDR2 SQIVND (reference sequence). The CDR3 region is CASRMWEGPYEQYF. In nucleotides, the CDR3 is TGTGCCAGTAGAATGTGGGAGGGCCCCTACGAGCAGTACTTC.

This chain uses TRBV7-2 with TRBJ2-5; a possible D gene is TRBD1 (5 bases). CDR3 length: 13 amino acids. Deletions cut 6 bases from V and 5 bases from J, with 13 bases between. Germline V lookup: CDR1 SGHTA, CDR2 FQGNSA. The CDR3 DNA follows: TGTGCCAGCAGATCATACCCAGGGGAGACCCAGTACTTC. Translation: CASRSYPGETQYF.

V gene TRBV28 combines with J gene TRBJ1-1, with D maybe TRBD1 (5 bases). Germline CDR1 MDHEN, CDR2 SYDVKM. The CDR3 extends over 14 amino acids. Trimming pared 3 bases from V and 5 bases from J, leaving 13 bases between. For the CDR3, the DNA is TGTGCCAGCAGTTTGGGGGACCGTGGGACTGAAGCTTTCTTT. It yields the protein CASSLGDRGTEAFF.

This chain uses TRBV20-1 with TRBJ2-7; D call uncertain. Looked up from germline, CDR1 is DFQATT and CDR2 is SNEGSKA (reference sequence). The CDR3 spans 10 residues. This CDR3 is CTTPRHEQYF. In DNA form, the CDR3 reads TGCACTACCCCTCGTCACGAGCAGTACTTC.

The V and J genes are TRBV28 and TRBJ2-7, with D uncertain. This CDR3 is 13 amino acids long. The V end lost 7 bases, the J end lost 4 bases, and 14 bases lay between the germline ends. Germline loops: CDR1 MDHEN, CDR2 SYDVKM. DNA for the CDR3: TGTGCCAGCACCAGAGACCGGCGGTACGAGCAGTACTTC. This translates into CASTRDRRYEQYF.

The chain joins TRBV19 to TRBJ2-3, with 11 bases that match TRBD1. Germline V gene data show CDR1 as LNHDA and CDR2 as SQIVND (reference sequence). The trim removed 6 bases at V and 9 bases at J, leaving 5 bases unmatched. This CDR3 comprises 13 residues. CDR3 sequence: CASSGTGGGTQYF. CDR3 nucleotides: TGTGCCAGTAGCGGGACAGGGGGGGGGACGCAGTATTTT.

This chain connects TRBV15 to TRBJ2-7; no firm D call. This CDR3 has 15 residues. Germline CDR1 reads LNHNV; CDR2 reads YYDKDF (reference sequence). The germline V and J ends were trimmed by 0 bases and 2 bases, with 11 bases remaining between them. Here the CDR3 DNA reads TGTGCCACCAGCAGAGATGGTGGCAGAACCTACGAGCAGTACTTC. Translation: CATSRDGGRTYEQYF.

This clone showed up just a few times. The V gene is TRBV5-1, the J gene TRBJ1-5, with unresolved D. The germline V gene encodes CDR1 SGHRS and CDR2 YFSETQ. Trimming stripped 0 bases from V and 5 bases from J, with 0 bases between. CDR3 length equals 11 residues. CDR3 nucleotides: TGCGCCAGCAGCTTGGATCAGCCCCAGCATTTT. Encoded protein: CASSLDQPQHF. Combining the CDR3 with reference TRBV5-1 and TRBJ1-5 gives the whole variable domain KAGVTQTPRYLIKTRGQQVTLSCSPISGHRSVSWYQQTPGQGLQFLFEYFSETQRNKGNFPGRFSGRQFSNSRSEMNVSTLELGDSALYLCASSLDQPQHFGDGTRLSIL.

The chain has TRBV27 and TRBJ2-5; D is undetermined. TRBJ2-7 explains the end of the DNA better; the J call may be wrong. This CDR3 is built from 14 residues. The germline gives CDR1 MNHEY, CDR2 SMNVEV (reference sequence). The CDR3 loop reads CASSLRVRTYEQYF. As DNA, the CDR3 is TGTGCCAGCAGTTTGCGAGTCCGTACCTACGAGCAGTACTTC.

This clone showed up just once. The J gene is TRBJ2-3, the V gene TRBV18; D is unclear. CDR3 size: 15 residues. The V and J ends lost 3 bases and 3 bases respectively, with 13 bases between them. CDR1 and CDR2 (germline): KGHSH, LQKENI. This chain's CDR3 is CASSPVAVTTDTQYF. CDR3 coding DNA: TGTGCCAGCTCACCGGTGGCGGTCACGACAGATACGCAGTATTTT.

J is TRBJ2-2 and V is TRBV11-3, with 10 positions matching TRBD2. Germline V lookup: CDR1 SGHNT, CDR2 YENEEA. The CDR3 runs to 17 residues. The V segment lost 0 bases and the J segment 5 bases; nucleotides outside the gene matches: 6. CDR3 DNA sequence: TGTGCCAGCAGCTTAGAGGCTAGCGGGAGATGGACCGGGGAGCTGTTTTTT. Translated, it gives CASSLEASGRWTGELFF.

The V gene is TRBV4-1, the J gene TRBJ2-7; 8 nucleotides line up with TRBD2. This CDR3 is built from 15 residues. Germline-derived CDR1 and CDR2 are MGHRA and YSYEKL. With V trimmed by 0 bases and J by 4 bases, 5 bases remained unmatched. The CDR3 is CASSQDSGLAYEQYF. The CDR3 DNA reads as TGCGCCAGCAGCCAAGATAGCGGACTAGCTTACGAGCAGTACTTC.

In DNA, the CDR3 is TGTGCCAGCAGCTTAGCGGAGTCCTACGAGCAGTACTTC. Residues: CASSLAESYEQYF. The gene calls are TRBV11-3 and TRBJ2-7; the D is unclear. Germline V gene lookup returns CDR1 SGHNT and CDR2 YENEEA. CDR3 length: 13 amino acids. V lost 1 base to trimming and J lost 1 base, with 5 bases between them.

The J gene is TRBJ2-4, the V gene TRBV5-1; perhaps TRBD1 as D (6 bases). The length of the CDR3 is 14 residues. Germline values: CDR1 SGHRS, CDR2 YFSETQ. V shed 5 bases and J shed 2 bases, with 11 bases lying between them. Here the CDR3 reads CASRLTGSKNIQYF. The CDR3 coding sequence is TGCGCCAGCAGATTGACAGGATCCAAAAACATTCAGTACTTC.